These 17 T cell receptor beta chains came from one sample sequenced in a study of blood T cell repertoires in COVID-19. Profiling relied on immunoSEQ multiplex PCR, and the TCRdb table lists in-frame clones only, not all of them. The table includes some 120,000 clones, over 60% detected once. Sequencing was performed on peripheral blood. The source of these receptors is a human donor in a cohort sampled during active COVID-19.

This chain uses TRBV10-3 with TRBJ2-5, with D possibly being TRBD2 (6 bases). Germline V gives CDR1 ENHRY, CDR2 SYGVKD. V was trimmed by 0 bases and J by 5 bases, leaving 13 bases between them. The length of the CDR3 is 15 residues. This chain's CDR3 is CAISESRGTRETQYF. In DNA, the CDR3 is TGTGCCATCAGTGAGTCCCGGGGGACGAGGGAGACCCAGTACTTC.

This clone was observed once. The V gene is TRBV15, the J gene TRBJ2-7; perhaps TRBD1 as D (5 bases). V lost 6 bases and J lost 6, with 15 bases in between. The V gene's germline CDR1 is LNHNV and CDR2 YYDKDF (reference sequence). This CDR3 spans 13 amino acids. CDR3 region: CATRTGSVVEQYF. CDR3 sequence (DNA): TGTGCCACCAGAACAGGATCAGTAGTCGAGCAGTACTTC.

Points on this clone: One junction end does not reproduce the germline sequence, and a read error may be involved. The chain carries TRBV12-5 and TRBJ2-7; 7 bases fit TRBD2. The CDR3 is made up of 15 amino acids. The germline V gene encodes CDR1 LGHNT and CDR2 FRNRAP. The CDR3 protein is CASGLGASGSHEQYF. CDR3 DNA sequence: TGTGCTAGTGGTTTGGGGGCTAGCGGCTCCCACGAGCAGTACTTC.

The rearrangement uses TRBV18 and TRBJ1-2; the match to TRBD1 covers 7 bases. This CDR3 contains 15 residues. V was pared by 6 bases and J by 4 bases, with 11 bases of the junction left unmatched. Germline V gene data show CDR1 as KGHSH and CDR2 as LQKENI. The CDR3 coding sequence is TGTGCCAGCTCGAATACAGGGGACTCTAGCTATGGCTACACCTTC. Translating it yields CASSNTGDSSYGYTF.

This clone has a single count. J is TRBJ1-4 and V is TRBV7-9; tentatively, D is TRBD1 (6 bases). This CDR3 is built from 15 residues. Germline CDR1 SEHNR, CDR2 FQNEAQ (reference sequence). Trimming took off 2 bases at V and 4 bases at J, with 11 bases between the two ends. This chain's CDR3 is CASSLTDSLNEKLFF. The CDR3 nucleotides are TGTGCCAGCAGCTTAACGGACAGCCTTAATGAAAAACTGTTTTTT. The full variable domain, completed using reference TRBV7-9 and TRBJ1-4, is DTGVSQNPRHKITKRGQNVTFRCDPISEHNRLYWYRQTLGQGPEFLTYFQNEAQLEKSRLLSDRFSAERPKGSFSTLEIQRTEQGDSAMYLCASSLTDSLNEKLFFGSGTQLSVL.

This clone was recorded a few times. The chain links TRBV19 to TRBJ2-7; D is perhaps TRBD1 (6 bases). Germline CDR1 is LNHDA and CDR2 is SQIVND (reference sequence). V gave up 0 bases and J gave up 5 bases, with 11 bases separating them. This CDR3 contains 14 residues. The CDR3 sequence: CASSIDGTGNEQYF. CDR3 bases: TGTGCCAGTAGTATAGACGGAACAGGGAACGAGCAGTACTTC.

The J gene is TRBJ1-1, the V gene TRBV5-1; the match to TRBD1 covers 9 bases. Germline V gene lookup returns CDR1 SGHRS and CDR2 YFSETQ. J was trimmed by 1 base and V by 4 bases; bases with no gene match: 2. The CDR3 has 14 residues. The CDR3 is CASSRGQGNTEAFF. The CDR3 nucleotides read TGCGCCAGCAGCCGGGGACAGGGGAACACTGAAGCTTTCTTT.

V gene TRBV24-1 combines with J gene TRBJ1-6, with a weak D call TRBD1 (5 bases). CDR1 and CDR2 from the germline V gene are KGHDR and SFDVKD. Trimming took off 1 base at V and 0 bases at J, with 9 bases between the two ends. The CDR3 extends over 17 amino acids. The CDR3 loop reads CATSDLGVSSYNSPLHF. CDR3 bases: TGTGCCACCAGTGATTTAGGGGTTAGCTCCTATAATTCACCCCTCCACTTT.

The CDR3 region has the DNA TGTGCCAGCAGTTACCGGGACAGGCCGTCGGGGAACACTGAAGCTTTCTTT. Its protein is CASSYRDRPSGNTEAFF. V gene TRBV6-2 or TRBV6-3 combines with J gene TRBJ1-1; 8 bases are shared with TRBD1. V dropped 2 bases and J dropped 1; count of bases not matched to a gene: 9. The CDR3 runs 17 residues. CDR1 is MNHEY, CDR2 SVGEGT, per germline.

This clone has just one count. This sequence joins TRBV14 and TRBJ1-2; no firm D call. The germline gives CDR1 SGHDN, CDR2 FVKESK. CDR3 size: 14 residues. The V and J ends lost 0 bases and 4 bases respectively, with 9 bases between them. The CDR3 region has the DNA TGTGCCAGCAGCCAAGATGCTTTGAGCTATGGCTACACCTTC. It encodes CASSQDALSYGYTF.

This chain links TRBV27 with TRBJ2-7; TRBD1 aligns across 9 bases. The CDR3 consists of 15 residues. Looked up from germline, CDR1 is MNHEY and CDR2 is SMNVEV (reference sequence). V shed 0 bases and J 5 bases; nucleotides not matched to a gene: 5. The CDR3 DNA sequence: TGTGCCAGCAGTTTATCGGGGACAGGGCTGAACGAGCAGTACTTC. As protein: CASSLSGTGLNEQYF.

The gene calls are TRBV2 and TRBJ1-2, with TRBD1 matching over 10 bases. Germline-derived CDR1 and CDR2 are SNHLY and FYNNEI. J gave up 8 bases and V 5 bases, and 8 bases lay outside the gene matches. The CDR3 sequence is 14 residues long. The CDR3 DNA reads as TGTGCCAGCAGTTCCGGGACAGGGGTCGGAGGCTACACCTTC. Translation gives CASSSGTGVGGYTF. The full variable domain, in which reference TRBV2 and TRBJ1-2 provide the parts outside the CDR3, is EPEVTQTPSHQVTQMGQEVILRCVPISNHLYFYWYRQILGQKVEFLVSFYNNEISEKSEIFDDQFSVERPDGSNFTLKIRSTKLEDSAMYFCASSSGTGVGGYTFGSGTRLTVV.

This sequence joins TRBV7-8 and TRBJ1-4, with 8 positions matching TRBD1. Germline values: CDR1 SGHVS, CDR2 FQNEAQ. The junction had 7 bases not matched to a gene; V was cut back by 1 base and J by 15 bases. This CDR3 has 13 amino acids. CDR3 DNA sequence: TGTGCCAGCAGCTTAGTTTATGAGGGACAGGTGTTTTTT. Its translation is CASSLVYEGQVFF.

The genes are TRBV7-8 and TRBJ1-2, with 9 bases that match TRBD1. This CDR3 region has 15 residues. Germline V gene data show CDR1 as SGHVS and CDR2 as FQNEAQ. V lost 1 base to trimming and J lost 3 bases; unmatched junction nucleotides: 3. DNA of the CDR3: TGTGCCAGCAGCTTAGGGGACAGGGATTACTATGGCTACACCTTC. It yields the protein CASSLGDRDYYGYTF.

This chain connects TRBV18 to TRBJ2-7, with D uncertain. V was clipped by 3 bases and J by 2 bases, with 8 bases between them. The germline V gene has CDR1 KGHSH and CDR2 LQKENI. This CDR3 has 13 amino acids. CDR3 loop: CASSPLGPYEQYF. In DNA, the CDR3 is TGTGCCAGCTCACCCCTGGGCCCCTACGAGCAGTACTTC.

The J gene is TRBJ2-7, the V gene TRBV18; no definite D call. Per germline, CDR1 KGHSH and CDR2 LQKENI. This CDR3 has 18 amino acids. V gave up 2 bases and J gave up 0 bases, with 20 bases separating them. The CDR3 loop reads CASSPEAPALTSSYEQYF. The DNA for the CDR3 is TGTGCCAGCTCACCAGAGGCGCCGGCCCTCACCAGCTCCTACGAGCAGTACTTC.

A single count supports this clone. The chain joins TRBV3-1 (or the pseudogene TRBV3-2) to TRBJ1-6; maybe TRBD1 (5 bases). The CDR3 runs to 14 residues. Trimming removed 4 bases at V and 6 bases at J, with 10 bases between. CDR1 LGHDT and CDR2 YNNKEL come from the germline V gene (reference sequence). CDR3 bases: TGTGCCAGCAGCCTAGGGCAGGGTAATTCACCCCTCCACTTT. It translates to CASSLGQGNSPLHF.